This paragraph covers one TCR beta chain sequence. A read error may produce the germline difference seen at one junction end. The data were obtained in a study of blood T cells in healthy people across ages. Germline loops: CDR1 SQVTM, CDR2 ANQGSEA. The CDR3 has 12 residues. The authors ran a second PCR of about 6 to 12 cycles using a sample-barcoded 5' primer and a J-beta primer mix. TCRdb fed the 5' RACE reads into MiXCR, producing one record per CDR3 protein. The sample has about 570,000 distinct CDR3 sequences, about 26% seen once. The chain recombines TRBV29-1 with TRBJ1-2; 7 positions agree with TRBD1. Material for sequencing was blood. This clonotype was obtained from a woman between 70 and 85 years old in good health. The CDR3: CSALGQLYDYTF. In nucleotides, the CDR3 is TGCAGCGCCCTGGGACAGCTCTATGACTACACCTTC.